The sequence of this TCR beta chain was determined in a study of blood T cell repertoires in COVID-19. Study-wide context: Specimens from acute and convalescent COVID-19 originated in the United States, Italy and Spain. T cells, B-cell-depleted T cells, or PBMCs provided the cDNA or gDNA that served as material.

In the study's own analysis: Amplification of reference gene primers was used by the study to estimate nucleated cell counts. The data were produced by immunoSEQ multiplex PCR, yet TCRdb's version contains in-frame clones alone and is incomplete. V, J and clone size are those of that table, while D and trimming were read from the DNA. The table records 200,000 to 250,000 clones, around 86% of them present only once. V shed 0 bases, J shed 5 bases, and the junction held 11 bases outside the gene matches. This CDR3 is built from 16 residues. Germline loops: CDR1 SGHRS, CDR2 YFSETQ. Patients of the Seattle cohort, enrolled during active infection, were followed longitudinally.

The source of this sequence is a woman aged 45-59 years with COVID-19, enrolled during active disease. The source material was peripheral blood. The chain has TRBV5-1 and TRBJ2-7, with 7 nucleotides matching TRBD1. The DNA of the CDR3 is TGCGCCAGCAGCTTGGGTCGGGGCAGGGGGTTCGACGAGCAGTACTTC. Its translation is CASSLGRGRGFDEQYF.